This T cell receptor (beta chain) derives from a study of blood T cell repertoires in COVID-19. Enrolled through a virtual design, the participants were between roughly 18 and 90 years of age and came from some 26 US areas. Cohorts were assigned according to the clinical history that participants reported. Each exposed participant met a COVID-19 case in the 2 weeks preceding study entry. How the authors handled the data: Estimated nucleated cell counts came from reference gene primer amplification. This table comes from immunoSEQ multiplex PCR, and its TCRdb copy is limited to in-frame clones, with some not included. Clone size and the V and J calls come from that table; the DNA yielded D and trimming. The sample includes some 320,000 clones, roughly 90% of them seen just once. CDR1 and CDR2 (germline): MDHEN, SYDVKM. The CDR3 length is 18 residues. Trimming took off 2 bases at V and 0 bases at J, with 20 bases between the two ends.

The sample consisted of PBMCs or T cells enriched from blood (not recorded which). The sequence was collected from a woman between 25 and 40 years old who had been exposed to COVID-19. The chain is built from TRBV28 and TRBJ2-7; TRBD1 might be the D (5 bases). CDR3 residues: CASSLDSRTGGASYEQYF. The CDR3 nucleotides are TGTGCCAGCAGTTTAGATTCCCGAACAGGTGGGGCCTCCTACGAGCAGTACTTC.